Shown below are 2 T cell receptor beta chains from a single sample sequenced in a study of naive and memory T cell subsets. Two oligonucleotides, mixed equimolar, formed the beta constant-region primer covering TRBC1 and TRBC2. Four rounds of PCR amplified the ligated cDNA using nested alpha and beta constant-region primers plus SP2. Using its own MiXCR run on the UMI-ligation and nested PCR reads, TCRdb lists one record per CDR3 protein. The sample contains tens of thousands of distinct CDR3 sequences, 9% of which appear only once. Material: naive CD8+ T cells from blood. The receptors come from a human donor in good health.

This clonotype has more than one count but fewer than ten. The V call is TRBV7-9, the J call TRBJ2-7; D not resolved. Trimming removed 5 bases at V and 1 base at J, with 15 bases between. CDR1 and CDR2 from the germline V gene are SEHNR and FQNEAQ (reference sequence). This CDR3 spans 15 amino acids. Here the CDR3 reads CASSPPSLRSYEQYF. The CDR3 nucleotides read TGTGCCAGCAGCCCCCCTAGTCTTCGGTCCTACGAGCAGTACTTC.

This clonotype was seen a few times. V is TRBV15 and J is TRBJ2-1, with no clear D. CDR1 is LNHNV, CDR2 YYDKDF, per germline (reference sequence). The V gene lost 5 bases and the J gene lost 8 bases, with 16 bases spanning the gap. The length of the CDR3 is 14 residues. The CDR3, as DNA: TGTGCCACCAGCCGTAGGTCTAGGGTCCATGAGCAGTTCTTC. This codes for CATSRRSRVHEQFF.